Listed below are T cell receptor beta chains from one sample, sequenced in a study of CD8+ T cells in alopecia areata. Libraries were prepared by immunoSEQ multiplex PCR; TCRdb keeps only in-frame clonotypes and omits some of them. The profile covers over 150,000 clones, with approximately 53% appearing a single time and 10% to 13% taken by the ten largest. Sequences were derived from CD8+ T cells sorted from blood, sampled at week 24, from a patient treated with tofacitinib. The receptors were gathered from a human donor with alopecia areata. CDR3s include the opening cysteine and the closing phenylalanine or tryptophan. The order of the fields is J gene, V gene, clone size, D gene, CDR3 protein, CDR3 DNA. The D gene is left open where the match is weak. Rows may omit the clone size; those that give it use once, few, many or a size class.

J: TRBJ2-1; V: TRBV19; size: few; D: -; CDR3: CASATGFWQFF; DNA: TGTGCCAGCGCAACAGGGTTTTGGCAGTTCTTC
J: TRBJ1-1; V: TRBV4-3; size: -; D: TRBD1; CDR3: CASSQDIRGENTEAFF; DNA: TGCGCCAGCAGCCAAGATATCAGGGGGGAGAACACTGAAGCTTTCTTT
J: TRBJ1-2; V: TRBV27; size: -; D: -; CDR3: CASSRGDSLAYGYTF; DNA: TGTGCCAGCAGCCGCGGAGACAGCCTTGCGTATGGCTACACCTTC
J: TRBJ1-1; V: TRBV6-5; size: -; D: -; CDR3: CASSKLERRETEAFF; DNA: TGTGCCAGCAGTAAACTCGAAAGGCGCGAAACTGAAGCTTTCTTT
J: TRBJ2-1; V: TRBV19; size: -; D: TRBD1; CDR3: CASSLGTAVLLYNEQFF; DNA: TGTGCCAGTAGTCTCGGGACAGCCGTACTTCTCTACAATGAGCAGTTCTTC
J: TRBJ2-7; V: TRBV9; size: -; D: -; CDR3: CASSVQAEGDEQYF; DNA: TGTGCCAGCAGCGTACAGGCGGAAGGGGACGAGCAGTACTTC
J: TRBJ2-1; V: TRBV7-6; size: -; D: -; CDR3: CASSLAVGNEQFF; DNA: TGTGCCAGCAGCTTAGCGGTAGGCAATGAGCAGTTCTTC
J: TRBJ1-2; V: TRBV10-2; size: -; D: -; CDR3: CASSENPVNYGYTF; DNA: TGCGCCAGCAGTGAGAATCCGGTTAACTATGGCTACACCTTC
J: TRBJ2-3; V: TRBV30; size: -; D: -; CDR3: CAWSLDRRTDTQYF; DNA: TGTGCCTGGAGTCTCGACAGACGCACAGATACGCAGTATTTT
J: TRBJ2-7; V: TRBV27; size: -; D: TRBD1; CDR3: CATQGDSYEQYF; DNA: TGTGCCACCCAGGGGGACAGCTACGAGCAGTACTTC
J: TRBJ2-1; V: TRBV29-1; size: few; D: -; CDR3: CSVEGAGGQIYNEQFF; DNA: TGCAGCGTTGAAGGGGCGGGGGGACAGATCTACAATGAGCAGTTCTTC
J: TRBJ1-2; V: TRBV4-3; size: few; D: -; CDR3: CASSQEKFVSTGYTF; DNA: TGCGCCAGCAGCCAAGAAAAGTTTGTCTCCACGGGCTACACCTTC
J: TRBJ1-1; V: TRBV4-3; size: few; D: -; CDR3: CASSQEHPNTEAFF; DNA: TGCGCCAGCAGCCAAGAACATCCGAACACTGAAGCTTTCTTT
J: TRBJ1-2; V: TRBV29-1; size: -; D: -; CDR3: CSVELGDYGYTF; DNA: TGCAGCGTTGAACTCGGGGACTATGGCTACACCTTC